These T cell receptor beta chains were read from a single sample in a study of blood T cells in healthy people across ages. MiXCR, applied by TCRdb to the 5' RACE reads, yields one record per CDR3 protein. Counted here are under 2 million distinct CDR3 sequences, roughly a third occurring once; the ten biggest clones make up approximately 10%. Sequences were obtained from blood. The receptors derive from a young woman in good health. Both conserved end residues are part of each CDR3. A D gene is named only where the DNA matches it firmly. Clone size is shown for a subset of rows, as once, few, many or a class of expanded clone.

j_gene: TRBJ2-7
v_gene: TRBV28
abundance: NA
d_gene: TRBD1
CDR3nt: TGTGCCAGCAGTTTCCCTACAGGGGGCCTCCCCTACGAGCAGTACTTC
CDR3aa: CASSFPTGGLPYEQYF

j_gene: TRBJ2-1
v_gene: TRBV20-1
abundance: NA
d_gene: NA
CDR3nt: TGCAGTGCTAGAGGGGACGTCTCCTACAATGAGCAGTTCTTC
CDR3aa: CSARGDVSYNEQFF

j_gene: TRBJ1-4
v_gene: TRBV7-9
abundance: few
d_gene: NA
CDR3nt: TGTGCCAGCAGCCCGGCGGGGGAAGAGGAAAAACTGTTTTTT
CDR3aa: CASSPAGEEEKLFF

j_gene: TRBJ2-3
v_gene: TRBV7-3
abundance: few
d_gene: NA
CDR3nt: TGTGCCAGCAGCCCCCGAGGGGGCACTAGCCGCACGGGCACAGATACGCAGTATTTT
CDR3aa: CASSPRGGTSRTGTDTQYF

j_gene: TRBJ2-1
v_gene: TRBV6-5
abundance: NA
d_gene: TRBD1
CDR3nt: TGTGCCAGCAAGCAGACAGGGATTGTTCACAATGAGCAGTTCTTC
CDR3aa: CASKQTGIVHNEQFF

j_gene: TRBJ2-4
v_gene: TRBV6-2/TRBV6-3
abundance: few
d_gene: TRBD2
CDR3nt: TGTGCCAGCAGGGTGGGACTAAACCTGCTAGCCAAAAACATTCAGTACTTC
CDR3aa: CASRVGLNLLAKNIQYF

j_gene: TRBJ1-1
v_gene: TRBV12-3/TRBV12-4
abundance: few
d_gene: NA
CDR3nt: TGTGCCAGCCGATGGTCTGGGGGAAGCACTGAAGCTTTCTTT
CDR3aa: CASRWSGGSTEAFF

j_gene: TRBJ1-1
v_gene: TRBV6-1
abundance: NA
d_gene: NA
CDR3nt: TGTGCCAGCAGTGAAAATACAGGGAACACTGAAGCTTTCTTT
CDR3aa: CASSENTGNTEAFF

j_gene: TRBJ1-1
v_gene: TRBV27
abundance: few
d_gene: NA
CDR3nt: TGTGCCAGCAGTTTATTGGGACCCGTGAACACTGAAGCTTTCTTT
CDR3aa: CASSLLGPVNTEAFF

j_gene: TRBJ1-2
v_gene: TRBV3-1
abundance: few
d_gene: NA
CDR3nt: TGTGCCAGCAGCCAAGTAGGTCCCTCGGGGTCGGGAGGCTACACCTTC
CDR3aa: CASSQVGPSGSGGYTF

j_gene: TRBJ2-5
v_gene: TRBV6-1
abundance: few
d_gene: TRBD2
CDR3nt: TGTGCCAGCAGTGGGGAGGGGAAGACCCAGTACTTC
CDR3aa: CASSGEGKTQYF

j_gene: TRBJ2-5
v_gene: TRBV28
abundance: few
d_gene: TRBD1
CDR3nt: TGTGCCAGCAGTCACCAGGACAGGGTAGAGACCCAGTACTTC
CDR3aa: CASSHQDRVETQYF

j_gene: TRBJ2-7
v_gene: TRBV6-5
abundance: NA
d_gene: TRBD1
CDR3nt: TGTGCCAGCAGTTACCATAACAGGGGTTACGAGCAGTACTTC
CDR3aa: CASSYHNRGYEQYF

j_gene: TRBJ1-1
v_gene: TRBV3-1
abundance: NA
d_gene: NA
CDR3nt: TGTGCCAGCAGCCACCAGTGGACGGGGAACACTGAAGCTTTCTTT
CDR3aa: CASSHQWTGNTEAFF

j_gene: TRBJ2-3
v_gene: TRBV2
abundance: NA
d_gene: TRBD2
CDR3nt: TGTGCCAGCAGGGCGACTAGCGGGGCCACAGATACGCAGTATTTT
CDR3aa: CASRATSGATDTQYF

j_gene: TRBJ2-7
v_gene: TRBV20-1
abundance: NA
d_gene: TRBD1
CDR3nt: TGCAGTGCTAGAGATTCAAGGGGCGCAGGGGGATCCTACGAGCAGTACTTC
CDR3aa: CSARDSRGAGGSYEQYF

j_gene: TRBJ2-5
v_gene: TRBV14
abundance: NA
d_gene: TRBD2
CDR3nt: TGTGCCAGCAGCCCGGGGGACTACCTCCAAGAGACCCAGTACTTC
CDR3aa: CASSPGDYLQETQYF

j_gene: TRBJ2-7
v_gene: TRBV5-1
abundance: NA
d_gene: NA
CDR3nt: TGCGCCAGCAGCCTTGAGGGGGGTGAGACCTACGAGCAGTACTTC
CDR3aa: CASSLEGGETYEQYF

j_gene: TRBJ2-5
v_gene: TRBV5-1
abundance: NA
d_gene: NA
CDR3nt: TGCGCCAGCAGCTTGGATTCTAGCAGGGGTGGGGCCCAGTACTTC
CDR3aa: CASSLDSSRGGAQYF

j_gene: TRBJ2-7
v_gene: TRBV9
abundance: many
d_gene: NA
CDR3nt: TGTGCCAGCAGCGTCGCCCCCTACGAGCAGTACTTC
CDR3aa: CASSVAPYEQYF

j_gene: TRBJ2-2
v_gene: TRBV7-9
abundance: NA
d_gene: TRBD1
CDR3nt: TGTGCCAGCAGTCGCACCGACAGGGCCGGGGAGCTGTTTTTT
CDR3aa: CASSRTDRAGELFF

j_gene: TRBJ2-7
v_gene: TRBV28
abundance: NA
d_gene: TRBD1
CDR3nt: TGTGCCAGCAGTTGCCCAGGGGGCGGACGCGAGCAGTACTTC
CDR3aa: CASSCPGGGREQYF

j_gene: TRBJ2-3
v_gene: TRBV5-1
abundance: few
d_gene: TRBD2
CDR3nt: TGCGCCAGCAGCTTGGGTCAAAGCGGGGCTATCGCAGATACGCAGTATTTT
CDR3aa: CASSLGQSGAIADTQYF

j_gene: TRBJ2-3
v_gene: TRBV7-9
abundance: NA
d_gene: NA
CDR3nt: TGTGCCAGCAGCTCTAGACAGGACATTAAAGATACGCAGTATTTT
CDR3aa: CASSSRQDIKDTQYF

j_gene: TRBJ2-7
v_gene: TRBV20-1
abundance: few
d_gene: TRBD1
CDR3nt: TGCAGTGCTCTTTTTAGGGGGGACAGGGTTAACAGTATCGCCTACGAGCAGTACTTC
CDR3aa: CSALFRGDRVNSIAYEQYF

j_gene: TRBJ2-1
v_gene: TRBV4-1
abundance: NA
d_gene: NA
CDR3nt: TGCGCCAGCAGCCAAGAGACGGGAGCCTACAATAAGCAGTTCTTC
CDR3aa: CASSQETGAYNKQFF

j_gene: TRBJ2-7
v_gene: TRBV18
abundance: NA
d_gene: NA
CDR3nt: TGTGCCAGCTCACCATCAGACAGCTCCTACGAGCAGTACTTC
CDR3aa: CASSPSDSSYEQYF

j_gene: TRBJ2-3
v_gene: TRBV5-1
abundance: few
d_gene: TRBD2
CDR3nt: TGCGCCAGCAGCGGGGGGGACCACACAGATACGCAGTATTTT
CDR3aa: CASSGGDHTDTQYF

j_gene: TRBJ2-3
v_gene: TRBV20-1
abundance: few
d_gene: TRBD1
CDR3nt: TGCAGTGCTCAAGGACAGGGAAAGTTGGATACGCAGTATTTT
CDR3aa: CSAQGQGKLDTQYF

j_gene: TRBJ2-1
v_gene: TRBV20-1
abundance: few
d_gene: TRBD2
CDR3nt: TGCAGTGCCCATATGGCCGGGACTAGCGGTAACAATGAGCAGTTCTTC
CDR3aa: CSAHMAGTSGNNEQFF

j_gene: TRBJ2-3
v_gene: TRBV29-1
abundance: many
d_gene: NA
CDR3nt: TGCAGCATGACCCAGACAGATACGCAGTATTTT
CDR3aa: CSMTQTDTQYF

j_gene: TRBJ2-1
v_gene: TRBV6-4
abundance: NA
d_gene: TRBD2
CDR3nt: TGTGCCAGCAGTCCTGGACTAGCCCCGATCGATGAGCAGTTCTTC
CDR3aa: CASSPGLAPIDEQFF

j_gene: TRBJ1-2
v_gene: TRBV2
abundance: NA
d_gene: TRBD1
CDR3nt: TGTGCCAGCAGGACTGACAGGGCTACTGGTGGCTACACCTTC
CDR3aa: CASRTDRATGGYTF

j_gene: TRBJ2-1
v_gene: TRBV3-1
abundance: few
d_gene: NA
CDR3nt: TGTGCCAGCAGCCGGGGTTATGAGCAGTTCTTC
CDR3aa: CASSRGYEQFF

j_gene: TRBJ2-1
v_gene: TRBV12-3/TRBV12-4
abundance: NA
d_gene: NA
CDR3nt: TGTGCCAGCCTAGGCAAGACAAAACTCAATGAGCAGTTCTTC
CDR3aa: CASLGKTKLNEQFF

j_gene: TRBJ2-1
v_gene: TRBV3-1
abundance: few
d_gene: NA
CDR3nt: TGTGCCAGCAGCCCCGTCGACAATGAGCAGTTCTTC
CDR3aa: CASSPVDNEQFF